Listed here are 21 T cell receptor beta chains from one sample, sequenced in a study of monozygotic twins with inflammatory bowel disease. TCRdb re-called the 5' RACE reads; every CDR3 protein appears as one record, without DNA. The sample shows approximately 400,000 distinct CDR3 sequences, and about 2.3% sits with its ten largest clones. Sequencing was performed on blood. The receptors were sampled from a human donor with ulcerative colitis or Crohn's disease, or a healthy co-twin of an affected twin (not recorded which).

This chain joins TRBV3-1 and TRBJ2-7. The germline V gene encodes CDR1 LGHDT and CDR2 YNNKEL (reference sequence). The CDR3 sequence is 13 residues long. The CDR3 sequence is CASSQGENYEQYF.

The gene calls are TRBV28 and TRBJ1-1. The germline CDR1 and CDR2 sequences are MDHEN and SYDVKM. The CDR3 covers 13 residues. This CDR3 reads CASIPPGNTEAFF.

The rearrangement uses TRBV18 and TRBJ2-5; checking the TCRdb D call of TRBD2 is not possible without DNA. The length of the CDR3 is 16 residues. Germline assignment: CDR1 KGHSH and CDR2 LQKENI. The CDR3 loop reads CASSPPTPGEGETQYF. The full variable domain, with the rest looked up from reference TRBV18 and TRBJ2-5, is NAGVMQNPRHLVRRRGQEARLRCSPMKGHSHVYWYRQLPEEGLKFMVYLQKENIIDESGMPKERFSAEFPKEGPSILRIQQVVRGDSAAYFCASSPPTPGEGETQYFGPGTRLLVL.

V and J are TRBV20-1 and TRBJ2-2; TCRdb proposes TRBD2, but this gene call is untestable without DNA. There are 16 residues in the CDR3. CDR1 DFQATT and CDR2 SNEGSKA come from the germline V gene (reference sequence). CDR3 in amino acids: CSAVGGREMDTGELFF.

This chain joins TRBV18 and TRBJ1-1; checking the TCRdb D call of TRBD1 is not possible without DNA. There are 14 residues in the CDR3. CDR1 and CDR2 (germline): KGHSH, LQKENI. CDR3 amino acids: CASSPGQINTEAFF.

The CDR3 sequence: CASSPGLGLTDTQYF. The rearrangement uses TRBV5-6 and TRBJ2-3; lacking DNA, the TRBD2 call made by TCRdb goes unchecked. Germline assignment: CDR1 SGHDT and CDR2 YYEEEE. This CDR3 region has 15 residues.

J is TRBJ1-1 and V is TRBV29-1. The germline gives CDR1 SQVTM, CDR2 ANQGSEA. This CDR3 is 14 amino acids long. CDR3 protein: CSVEGVRLGTEAFF.

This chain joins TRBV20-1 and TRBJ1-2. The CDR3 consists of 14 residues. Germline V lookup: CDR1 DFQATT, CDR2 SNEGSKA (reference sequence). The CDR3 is CSAAKSLQGYGYTF.

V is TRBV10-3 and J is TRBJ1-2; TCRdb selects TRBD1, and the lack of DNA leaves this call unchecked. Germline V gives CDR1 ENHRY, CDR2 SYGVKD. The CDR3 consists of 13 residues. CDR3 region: CAISESGTGSWTF.

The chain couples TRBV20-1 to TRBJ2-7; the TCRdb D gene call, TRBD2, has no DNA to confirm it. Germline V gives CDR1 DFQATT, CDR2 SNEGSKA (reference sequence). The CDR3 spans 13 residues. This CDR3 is CSKTDRSGVEQYF.

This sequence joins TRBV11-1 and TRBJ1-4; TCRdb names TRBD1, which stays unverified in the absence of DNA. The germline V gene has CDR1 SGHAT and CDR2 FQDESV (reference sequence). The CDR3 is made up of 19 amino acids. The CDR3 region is CASSLRRQGIGATNEKLFF.

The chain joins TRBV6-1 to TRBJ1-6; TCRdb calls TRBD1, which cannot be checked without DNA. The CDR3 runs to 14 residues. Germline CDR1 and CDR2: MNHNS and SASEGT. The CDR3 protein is CASRSTGTVSPLHF.

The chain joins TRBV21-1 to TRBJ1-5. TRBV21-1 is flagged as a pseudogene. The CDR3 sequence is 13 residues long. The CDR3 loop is CASSVNSNQPQHF.

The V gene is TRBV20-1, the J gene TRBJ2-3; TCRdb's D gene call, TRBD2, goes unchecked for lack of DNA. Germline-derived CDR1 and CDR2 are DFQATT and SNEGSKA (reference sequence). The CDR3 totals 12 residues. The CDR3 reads CSAGTPTDTQYF.

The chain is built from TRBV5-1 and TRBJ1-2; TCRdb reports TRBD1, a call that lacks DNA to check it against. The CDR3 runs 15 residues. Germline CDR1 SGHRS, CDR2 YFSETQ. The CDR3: CASSSGTGANYGYTF.

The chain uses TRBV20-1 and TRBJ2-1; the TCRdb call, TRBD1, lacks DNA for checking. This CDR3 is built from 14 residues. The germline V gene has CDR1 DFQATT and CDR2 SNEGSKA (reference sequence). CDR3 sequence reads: CSAQRQGAYNEQFF.

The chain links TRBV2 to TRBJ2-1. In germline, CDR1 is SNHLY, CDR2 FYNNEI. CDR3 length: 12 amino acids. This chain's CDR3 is CASSTENNEQFF.

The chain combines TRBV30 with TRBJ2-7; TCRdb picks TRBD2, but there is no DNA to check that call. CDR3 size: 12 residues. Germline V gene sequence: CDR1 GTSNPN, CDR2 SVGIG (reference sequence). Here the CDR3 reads CAWPLENYEQYF.

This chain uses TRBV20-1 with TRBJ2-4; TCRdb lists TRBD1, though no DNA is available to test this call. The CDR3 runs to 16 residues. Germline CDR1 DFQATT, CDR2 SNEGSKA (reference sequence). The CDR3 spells CSVSLQGALAKNIQYF.

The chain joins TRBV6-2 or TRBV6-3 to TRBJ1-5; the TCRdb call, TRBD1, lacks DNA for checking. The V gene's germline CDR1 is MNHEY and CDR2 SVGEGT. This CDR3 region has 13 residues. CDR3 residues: CASSSQGRQPQHF.

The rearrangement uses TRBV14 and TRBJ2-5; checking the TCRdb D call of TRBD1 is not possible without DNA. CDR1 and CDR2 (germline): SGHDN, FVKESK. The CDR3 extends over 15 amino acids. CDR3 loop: CASSRIGTIQETQYF.